This paragraph reports one TCR beta chain. The antigen it recognizes is unknown. Base quality data are lacking; no much larger clone is found one base away. This sample was included in a study of T cell therapy product for transplant patients (dated by TCRdb to the late 2010s). A note on the overall study: In Berlin, Germany, the wider healthy donor group was made up of roughly 19 individuals (10 male and 9 female) aged 25 to 81 years. A next-generation autologous adoptive antiviral T-cell product was developed for immunosuppressed solid organ transplant patients, with CMV used as the model virus. The expansion media contained either IL-7 and IL-15 at approximately 9.7 ng/ml or IL-2 at approximately 50 U/ml. To assess clonal composition, TCRbeta repertoires were compared between rapamycin-treated and untreated CMV-specific T-cell products derived from the same donors. Healthy donors (n = 3) were included in the TCRbeta repertoire analysis of rapamycin-treated and untreated products.

The CDR3 covers 14 residues, taking in both the cysteine and the phenylalanine. The retained sequence is limited to the CDR3, 42 bases, with the frame set at the first base. Taken from the germline V gene, the CDR1 and CDR2 loops are KGHSH and LQKENI. The V and J ends are trimmed by 3 bases and 1 base, leaving 9 bases between them. The full study reports these points: It was suggested by the authors that the increased clonal diversity in Rapa-TCPs may reflect survival of low-frequency clones and preferential expansion of central memory T cells. In untreated products the top 10 clones covered roughly 91% of the repertoire, compared with roughly 70% in rapamycin-treated products. Rapamycin-treated products showed a more diverse, less clonal TCRbeta repertoire and contained more distinct clones than untreated products. Many clones were shared between paired products from the same donor, whereas no overlap was observed between repertoires from different donors.

In the context of the paper, the sample label stands for: CMVpp65/IE-1-reactive T cells enriched by IFNgamma capture and expanded in vitro. PBMCs were stimulated for less than seven hours with overlapping CMV pp65 and IE-1 peptide pools, each at approximately 0.46 ug/ml. IFNgamma-producing CMV-stimulated cells were positively selected with the IFNgamma Secretion Assay-Cell Enrichment and Detection Kit (Miltenyi Biotec). Enriched IFNgamma+ cells were cultured for 21 days with irradiated autologous feeders plus either IL-7/IL-15 or IL-2. To provide enough cells for different cell sorting steps, buffy coats were used from 3 of the 19 healthy donors. Peripheral blood mononuclear cells were isolated using Biocoll density gradient centrifugation. The buffy coats from healthy donors came from DRK. Genomic DNA was extracted using an AllPrep DNA/RNA Kit, and TCRbeta CDR3 regions were amplified using the immunoSEQ hsTCRb Kit. The source study handled its data this way. In-frame CDR3 nucleotide sequences without stop codons were defined as productive rearrangements and were analyzed in immunoSEQ Analyzer 3.0. Clonality was calculated from productive entropy normalized to the number of productive rearrangements, and the Morisita index was used to measure overlap between samples. Held by TCRdb, this immuneACCESS table contains in-frame sequences only and omits some clones. Under half of the omission traces to an unresolved V gene where checked; the cause of the rest is unknown. That table gives V, J and clone size, and the DNA gave D and trimming. Present in this sample are approximately 940 clones, 40% to 55% of which were seen just once. The ten top clones hold less than 30% of the sample.

Sequencing was carried out using a sorted cell population cultured from PBMCs. In this chain, TRBV18 is recombined with TRBJ1-1, with the D gene uncertain. The clonotype comes from an adult in good health. The nucleotides are TGTGCCAGCTCACCCAATGTTGAGAACACTGAAGCTTTCTTT. Its protein is CASSPNVENTEAFF.